The clone carrying this T cell receptor beta chain was counted only a few times. Germline V gene lookup returns CDR1 MDHEN and CDR2 SYDVKM. CDR3 length equals 12 residues. J gave up 12 bases and V 9 bases, and 13 bases lay outside the gene matches. The record originates from a study of blood T cell repertoires in COVID-19. Clones were read by immunoSEQ multiplex PCR, and TCRdb kept only the in-frame ones, dropping some. Found here are about 430,000 clones, nearly 90% of them singletons; the top ten hold roughly 1.4%. The specimen was PBMCs or T cells enriched from blood (not recorded which). The chain combines TRBV28 with TRBJ1-1, with TRBD1 identical over 7 bases. This TCR was sampled from a woman younger than 35 who had been exposed to COVID-19. CDR3 in amino acids: CASLTGTAKTFF. For the CDR3, the DNA is TGTGCCAGTCTTACCGGGACAGCGAAGACTTTCTTT.